This T cell receptor beta chain appears in the sequencing data of a study of blood T cell repertoires in COVID-19. V was pared by 3 bases and J by 1 base, with 9 bases of the junction left unmatched. From germline, CDR1 is SGHRS and CDR2 YFSETQ. This CDR3 region has 17 residues. Repertoires were generated with immunoSEQ multiplex PCR, while TCRdb's copy carries only in-frame clones and drops some. The sample has 70,000 to 95,000 clones; 92% are singletons. The rearrangement uses TRBV5-1 and TRBJ2-4; 8 bases match TRBD1. The TCR sequence derives from a woman aged 60 to 75 with active COVID-19. Sequenced material: peripheral blood. The CDR3 here is CASSSPRQGNAKNIQYF. CDR3 sequence (DNA): TGCGCCAGCAGCTCCCCGAGACAGGGGAACGCCAAAAACATTCAGTACTTC.